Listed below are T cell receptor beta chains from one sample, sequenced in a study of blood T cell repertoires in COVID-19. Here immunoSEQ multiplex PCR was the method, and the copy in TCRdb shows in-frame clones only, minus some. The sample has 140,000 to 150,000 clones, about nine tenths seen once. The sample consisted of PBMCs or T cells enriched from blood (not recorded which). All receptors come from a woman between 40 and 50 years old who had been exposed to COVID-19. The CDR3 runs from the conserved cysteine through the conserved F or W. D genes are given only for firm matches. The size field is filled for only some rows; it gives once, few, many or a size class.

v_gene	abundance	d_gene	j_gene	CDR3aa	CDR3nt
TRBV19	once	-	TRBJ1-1	CASTRGHVGEAFF	TGTGCCAGTACCAGAGGACACGTCGGTGAAGCTTTCTTT
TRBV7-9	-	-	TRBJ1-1	CASSSGLDTEAFF	TGTGCCAGCAGCTCGGGACTGGACACTGAAGCTTTCTTT
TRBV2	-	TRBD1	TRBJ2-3	CASSEEQGNTQYF	TGTGCCAGCAGTGAAGAACAGGGGAATACGCAGTATTTT
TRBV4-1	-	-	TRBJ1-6	CASSQREALGHKNSPLHF	TGCGCCAGCAGCCAAAGGGAAGCTCTCGGACACAAAAATTCACCCCTCCACTTT
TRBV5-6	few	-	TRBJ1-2	CASSLEGSGRGGYTF	TGTGCCAGCAGCTTGGAGGGTAGCGGTCGTGGCGGCTACACCTTC
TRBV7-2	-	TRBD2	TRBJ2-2	CASSSIGGTLGTGELFF	TGTGCCAGCAGCTCCATCGGGGGGACCCTTGGCACCGGGGAGCTGTTTTTT
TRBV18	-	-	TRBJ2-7	CASSPADRPYEQYF	TGTGCCAGCTCACCAGCGGACAGACCCTACGAGCAGTACTTC
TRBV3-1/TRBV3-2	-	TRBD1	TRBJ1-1	CASSHTNRGTEAFF	TGTGCCAGCAGCCATACGAACAGGGGAACTGAAGCTTTCTTT
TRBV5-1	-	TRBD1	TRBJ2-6	CASSPGTGGGGANVLTF	TGCGCCAGCAGCCCAGGGACAGGGGGAGGTGGGGCCAACGTCCTGACTTTC
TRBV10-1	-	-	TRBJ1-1	CASSESVSSGVTEAFF	TGCGCCAGCAGTGAGTCAGTCTCGTCGGGGGTCACTGAAGCTTTCTTT
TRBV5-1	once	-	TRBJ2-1	CASSLTAGNNEQFF	TGCGCCAGCAGCTTGACGGCAGGGAACAATGAGCAGTTCTTC
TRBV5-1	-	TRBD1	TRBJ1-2	CASSPLPGQRDYTF	TGCGCCAGCAGCCCCCTACCGGGACAGAGGGACTACACCTTC
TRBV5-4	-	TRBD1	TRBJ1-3	CASSLPRTGGLSGNTIYF	TGTGCCAGCAGCTTGCCCCGGACAGGTGGGCTCTCTGGAAACACCATATATTTT
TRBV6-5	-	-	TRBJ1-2	CASSYSVGGRGYTF	TGTGCCAGCAGTTACTCTGTAGGGGGTAGAGGCTACACCTTC
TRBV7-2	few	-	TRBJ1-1	CASSPGQSNTEAFF	TGTGCCAGCAGCCCCGGACAGTCGAACACTGAAGCTTTCTTT
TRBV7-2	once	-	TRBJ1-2	CASSTKTGPNYGYTF	TGTGCCAGCAGCACGAAGACAGGCCCTAACTATGGCTACACCTTC
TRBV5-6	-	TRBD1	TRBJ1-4	CASSPGQGGGSEKLFF	TGTGCCAGCAGCCCTGGACAGGGAGGGGGGAGTGAAAAACTGTTTTTT
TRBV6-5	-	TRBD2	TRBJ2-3	CASRWTSGGDTQYF	TGTGCCAGCAGGTGGACTAGCGGGGGCGATACGCAGTATTTT
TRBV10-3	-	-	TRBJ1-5	CAINPVYSNQPQHF	TGTGCCATCAACCCAGTATATAGCAATCAGCCCCAGCATTTT
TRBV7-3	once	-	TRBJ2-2	CASSLGSLWNTGELFF	TGTGCCAGCAGCTTAGGGAGTTTGTGGAACACCGGGGAGCTGTTTTTT
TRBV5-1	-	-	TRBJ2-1	CASSFRDWYNEQFF	TGCGCCAGCAGCTTCCGGGACTGGTACAATGAGCAGTTCTTC
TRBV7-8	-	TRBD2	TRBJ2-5	CASSLRPRGASGARGTQYF	TGTGCCAGCAGCCTACGCCCCCGGGGGGCTAGCGGGGCGAGGGGGACCCAGTACTTC
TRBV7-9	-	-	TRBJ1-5	CASSLGPRGGGNQPQHF	TGTGCCAGCAGCTTAGGTCCTAGGGGGGGCGGCAATCAGCCCCAGCATTTT
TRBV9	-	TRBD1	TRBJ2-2	CASSAGTGYTGELFF	TGTGCCAGCAGCGCCGGGACAGGGTACACCGGGGAGCTGTTTTTT
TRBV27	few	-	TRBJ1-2	CASSYSRQAYYGYTF	TGTGCCAGCAGTTACTCTCGACAGGCCTACTATGGCTACACCTTC
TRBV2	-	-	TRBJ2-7	CASSATVTYEQYF	TGTGCCAGCAGCGCGACAGTAACTTACGAGCAGTACTTC
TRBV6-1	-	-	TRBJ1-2	CASSEQTGSSYGYTF	TGTGCCAGCAGTGAACAGACAGGCTCCAGCTATGGCTACACCTTC
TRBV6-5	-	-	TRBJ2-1	CASSSDNNEQFF	TGTGCCAGCAGCTCGGACAACAATGAGCAGTTCTTC
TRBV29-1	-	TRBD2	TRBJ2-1	CSVELAGGNNEQFF	TGCAGCGTTGAACTAGCGGGAGGGAACAATGAGCAGTTCTTC
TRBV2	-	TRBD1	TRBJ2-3	CASSERTGPNTQYF	TGTGCCAGCAGTGAAAGGACAGGCCCAAATACGCAGTATTTT
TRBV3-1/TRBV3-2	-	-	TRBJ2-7	CASSQVSDRFSYEQYF	TGTGCCAGCAGCCAAGTATCTGACAGATTCTCCTACGAGCAGTACTTC
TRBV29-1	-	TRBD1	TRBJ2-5	CSVELLLGQGESPPETQYF	TGCAGCGTTGAGCTACTTCTTGGACAGGGAGAATCCCCGCCCGAGACCCAGTACTTC
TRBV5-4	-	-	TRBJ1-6	CASSLDRERSSYNSPLHF	TGTGCCAGCAGCTTAGATCGAGAGAGGAGTTCCTATAATTCACCCCTCCACTTT
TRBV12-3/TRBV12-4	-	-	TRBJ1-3	CASTLTGRYTIYF	TGTGCCAGCACCCTCACCGGGAGGTACACCATATATTTT
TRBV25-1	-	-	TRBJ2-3	CASSEAGNTDTQYF	TGTGCCAGCAGTGAAGCGGGAAACACAGATACGCAGTATTTT
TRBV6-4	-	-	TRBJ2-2	CASSDSGTTNTGELFF	TGTGCCAGCAGTGACTCCGGGACAACGAACACCGGGGAGCTGTTTTTT
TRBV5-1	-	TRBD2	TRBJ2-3	CASSLNGGGGTDTQYF	TGCGCCAGCAGCTTGAATGGCGGGGGAGGCACAGATACGCAGTATTTT
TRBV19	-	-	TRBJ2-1	CASSNRQAGGNEQFF	TGTGCCAGTAGTAATAGACAGGCCGGCGGCAATGAGCAGTTCTTC
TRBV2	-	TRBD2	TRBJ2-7	CASRAGLAGGEQYF	TGTGCCAGCAGGGCGGGACTAGCGGGAGGGGAGCAGTACTTC
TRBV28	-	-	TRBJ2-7	CASSLRGDYEQYF	TGTGCCAGCAGTTTACGCGGAGACTACGAGCAGTACTTC
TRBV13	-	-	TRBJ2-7	CASSVHALSSYEQYF	TGTGCCAGCAGCGTTCATGCCCTCAGCTCCTACGAGCAGTACTTC
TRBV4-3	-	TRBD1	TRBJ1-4	CASSQRGTGANEKLFF	TGCGCCAGCAGCCAAAGGGGGACAGGGGCTAATGAAAAACTGTTTTTT
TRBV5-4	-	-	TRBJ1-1	CASSFQGLGTEAFF	TGTGCCAGCAGCTTTCAGGGGTTAGGGACTGAAGCTTTCTTT
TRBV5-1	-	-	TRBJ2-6	CASKASNSGANVLTF	TGCGCCAGCAAAGCATCAAACTCTGGGGCCAACGTCCTGACTTTC
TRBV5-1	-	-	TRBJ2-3	CASSLGGGASTDAQYF	TGCGCCAGCAGCTTGGGAGGCGGGGCTAGCACAGATGCGCAGTATTTT